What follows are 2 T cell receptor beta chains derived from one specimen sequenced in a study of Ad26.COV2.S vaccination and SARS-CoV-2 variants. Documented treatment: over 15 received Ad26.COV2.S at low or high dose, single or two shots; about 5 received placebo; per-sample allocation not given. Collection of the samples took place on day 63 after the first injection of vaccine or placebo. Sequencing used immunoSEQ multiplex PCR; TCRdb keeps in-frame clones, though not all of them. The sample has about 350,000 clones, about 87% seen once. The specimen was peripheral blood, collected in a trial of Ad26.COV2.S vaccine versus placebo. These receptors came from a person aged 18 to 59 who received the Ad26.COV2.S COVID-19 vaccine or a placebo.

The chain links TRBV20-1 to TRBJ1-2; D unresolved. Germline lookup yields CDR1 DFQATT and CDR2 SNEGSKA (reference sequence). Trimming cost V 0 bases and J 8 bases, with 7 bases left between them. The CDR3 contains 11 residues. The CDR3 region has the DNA TGCAGTGCTAGAGATGGCATGGGCTACACCTTC. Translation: CSARDGMGYTF.

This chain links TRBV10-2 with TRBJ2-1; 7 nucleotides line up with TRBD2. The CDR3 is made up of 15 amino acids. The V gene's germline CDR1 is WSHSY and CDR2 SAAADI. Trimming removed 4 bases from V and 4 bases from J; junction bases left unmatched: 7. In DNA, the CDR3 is TGCGCCAGCAGTGGGCGGGGGTTTGTTTACAATGAGCAGTTCTTC. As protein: CASSGRGFVYNEQFF.